This TCR beta chain emerged from a study of T-cell reconstitution after alpha-beta-depleted transplantation in children. Trimming cost V 5 bases and J 0 bases, with 23 bases left between them. The germline CDR1 and CDR2 sequences are LGHDT and YNNKEL (reference sequence). The CDR3 is 18 residues long. This clonotype was seen more than once but under ten times. Molecular barcoding with unique molecular identifiers was used for the TCRbeta library. Each CDR3 protein is one row after TCRdb ran MiXCR on the PCR reads. The sample includes 190,000 or so distinct CDR3 sequences, about 6.8% seen only once; the top ten take 3% to 3.5%.

The sequence was obtained from a human donor who donated a stem cell graft to a child with Wiskott-Aldrich syndrome. The specimen was PBMCs from the stem cell graft donor, collected from the stem cell graft. This chain joins TRBV3-1 and TRBJ2-7, with D perhaps being TRBD1 or TRBD2 (6 bases each). In DNA form, the CDR3 reads TGTGCCAGCAGCGACCGGGGGCGGCACCGATCAAACTCCTACGAGCAGTACTTC. Its protein product is CASSDRGRHRSNSYEQYF.